Detailed here is one TCR beta chain. No antigen is known for it. This specimen belongs to a study of T cell responses to AZD1222 COVID-19 vaccine. Some second doses came at about 4 weeks and others at about 12 weeks; these were pooled. Assay used: immunoSEQ multiplex PCR; TCRdb lists only in-frame clones, some missing. The sample has 89,000 or so clones, approximately 89% seen once. Notes on the study in general: Spike-specific TCR repertoires showed rising breadth and depth after two AZD1222 doses. Females made up more of the donors, who were largely white British, and clonal diversity may have come out too low. Repertoire samples came only from after the peak T cell response.

The sample consisted of peripheral blood, taken 28 days after the second AZD1222 dose. The clonotype comes from an adult who received the AZD1222 COVID-19 vaccine.

CDR3 in DNA: TGTGCCAGCTCACCACGACGATCCTACGAGCAGTACTTC. Protein sequence: CASSPRRSYEQYF. The chain joins TRBV18 to TRBJ2-7; D gene uncertain. The CDR3 is made up of 13 amino acids. Trimming left V 1 base short and J 1 base short, with 5 bases between. Germline CDR1 KGHSH, CDR2 LQKENI.